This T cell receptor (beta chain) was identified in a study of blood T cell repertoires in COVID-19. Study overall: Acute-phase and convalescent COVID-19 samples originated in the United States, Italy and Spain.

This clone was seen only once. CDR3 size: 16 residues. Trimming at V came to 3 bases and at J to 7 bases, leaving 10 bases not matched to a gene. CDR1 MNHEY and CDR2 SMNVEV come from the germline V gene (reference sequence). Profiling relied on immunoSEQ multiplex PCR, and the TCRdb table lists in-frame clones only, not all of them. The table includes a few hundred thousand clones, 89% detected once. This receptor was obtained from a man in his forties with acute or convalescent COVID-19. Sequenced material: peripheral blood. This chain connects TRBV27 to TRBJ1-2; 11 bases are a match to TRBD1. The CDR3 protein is CASSFGGTGGRFGYTF. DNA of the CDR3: TGTGCCAGCAGTTTTGGGGGGACAGGGGGTCGATTTGGCTACACCTTC.